Listed below are T cell receptor beta chains from one sample, sequenced in a study of vaccination and CD4 T cells after COVID-19. These receptors lack a known antigen. TCRdb called the PCR reads again in MiXCR, with one record for every CDR3 protein. The data contain approximately 17,000 distinct CDR3 sequences, nearly 55% of them singletons. The starting material was CD4+ T cells from blood, cultured in vitro, obtained before SARS-CoV-2 vaccination. All receptors derive from a human donor who had recovered from COVID-19. CDR3s include the opening cysteine and the closing phenylalanine or tryptophan. A D gene is named only where the DNA matches it firmly. Part of the rows lack a size; the others show once, few, many or a class for expanded clones.

V gene,clone size,D gene,J gene,CDR3 protein,CDR3 DNA
TRBV7-2,-,TRBD1,TRBJ2-7,CASSIGQGSYEQYF,TGTGCCAGCAGCATAGGACAGGGCTCCTACGAGCAGTACTTC
TRBV20-1,few,-,TRBJ1-1,CSARGRTGLSEAFF,TGCAGTGCAAGAGGGAGGACGGGACTCTCTGAAGCTTTCTTT
TRBV30,few,TRBD1,TRBJ1-2,CAWSGRDRGGGNYGYTF,TGTGCCTGGAGTGGGAGGGACAGGGGAGGAGGGAACTATGGCTACACCTTC
TRBV21-1,few,-,TRBJ1-6,CASSKARDSNSPLHF,TGTGCCAGCAGCAAAGCACGGGACTCAAATTCACCCCTCCACTTT
TRBV6-1,-,-,TRBJ1-4,CASSEGGGHNEKLFF,TGTGCCAGCAGTGAAGGGGGGGGCCATAATGAAAAACTGTTTTTT
TRBV7-7,few,TRBD1,TRBJ1-3,CASSQNTGEGNTIYF,TGTGCTAGCAGCCAGAACACAGGGGAAGGAAACACCATATATTTT
TRBV6-1,few,-,TRBJ1-1,CASRTGNTEAFF,TGTGCCAGCAGAACAGGGAACACTGAAGCTTTCTTT
TRBV6-1,-,-,TRBJ2-5,CASSGTRNSAVGETQYF,TGTGCCAGCAGTGGGACTCGGAATAGCGCGGTGGGTGAGACCCAGTACTTC
TRBV28,few,TRBD1,TRBJ1-2,CASSRTGAWRNYGYTF,TGTGCCAGCAGTAGGACAGGAGCGTGGAGGAACTATGGCTACACCTTC
TRBV5-4,-,TRBD1,TRBJ1-2,CASSLVRTGDGYTF,TGTGCCAGCAGCTTGGTGCGGACAGGGGATGGCTACACCTTC
TRBV20-1,-,-,TRBJ2-7,CSASGADSAYEQYF,TGCAGTGCTAGCGGGGCCGATAGCGCCTACGAGCAGTACTTC
TRBV12-3/TRBV12-4,few,-,TRBJ2-5,CASSLTQGETQYF,TGTGCCAGCAGTTTAACTCAGGGAGAGACCCAGTACTTC
TRBV15,-,-,TRBJ2-1,CATSRDAEDEQFF,TGTGCCACCAGCAGAGATGCGGAGGATGAGCAGTTCTTC
TRBV30,once,-,TRBJ1-6,CAWSEGWGGNSPLHF,TGTGCCTGGTCTGAAGGGTGGGGGGGTAATTCACCCCTCCACTTT
TRBV5-4,-,TRBD1,TRBJ2-3,CASSLGQGAADTQYF,TGTGCCAGCAGCTTAGGACAGGGGGCTGCAGATACGCAGTATTTT
TRBV6-2/TRBV6-3,-,TRBD2,TRBJ2-7,CASSYSGEGPYEQYF,TGTGCCAGCAGTTATTCGGGGGAGGGTCCCTACGAGCAGTACTTC
TRBV6-2/TRBV6-3,few,-,TRBJ2-6,CASSWATGANVLTF,TGTGCCAGCAGCTGGGCGACTGGGGCCAACGTCCTGACTTTC
TRBV6-2/TRBV6-3,-,-,TRBJ1-2,CASTPSPGYEDGYTF,TGTGCCAGCACTCCTAGCCCGGGATACGAGGATGGCTACACCTTC
TRBV10-3,-,TRBD1,TRBJ2-7,CAISESKGQGLHEQYF,TGTGCCATCAGTGAGTCGAAGGGACAGGGTCTCCACGAGCAGTACTTC
TRBV28,-,-,TRBJ2-3,CASSLGWRGKRNTDTQYF,TGTGCCAGCAGTTTAGGTTGGAGGGGAAAAAGAAACACAGATACGCAGTATTTT
TRBV11-2,-,TRBD2,TRBJ2-3,CASSLGGTSGRWDTQYF,TGTGCCAGCAGCTTAGGGGGGACTAGCGGGCGTTGGGATACGCAGTATTTT
TRBV7-2,-,-,TRBJ2-7,CASSLAVGGGYEQYF,TGTGCCAGCAGCTTAGCTGTGGGAGGAGGTTACGAGCAGTACTTC
TRBV27,-,-,TRBJ1-1,CASSFGWAEENTEAFF,TGTGCCAGCAGTTTCGGATGGGCAGAGGAGAACACTGAAGCTTTCTTT
TRBV21-1,few,-,TRBJ2-2,CASSIRDSRNTGELFF,TGTGCCAGCAGCATCCGGGACTCCCGGAACACCGGGGAGCTGTTTTTT
TRBV30,-,TRBD1,TRBJ2-7,CAWTPGQGGGEQYF,TGTGCCTGGACGCCGGGACAGGGAGGCGGTGAGCAGTACTTC
TRBV12-3/TRBV12-4,few,-,TRBJ1-1,CASSPRGNLAFF,TGTGCCAGCAGCCCACGGGGGAATCTGGCTTTCTTT
TRBV6-1,few,-,TRBJ1-1,CASRRQGDTEAFF,TGTGCCAGCAGACGGCAGGGTGACACTGAAGCTTTCTTT
TRBV30,-,-,TRBJ1-1,CAWKGENTEAFF,TGTGCCTGGAAGGGGGAGAACACTGAAGCTTTCTTT
TRBV21-1,few,-,TRBJ1-1,CASSKLAELDTEAFF,TGTGCCAGCAGCAAATTGGCGGAGTTGGACACTGAAGCTTTCTTT
TRBV20-1,-,-,TRBJ1-5,CSASPYKDQPQHF,TGCAGTGCTAGTCCCTACAAGGATCAGCCCCAGCATTTT
TRBV6-2/TRBV6-3,-,-,TRBJ2-5,CASRLWMGGETQYF,TGTGCCAGCAGACTATGGATGGGTGGAGAGACCCAGTACTTC
TRBV4-2,-,-,TRBJ2-7,CASSLEPSYEQYF,TGTGCCAGCAGCCTGGAGCCTAGCTACGAGCAGTACTTC
TRBV18,-,TRBD1,TRBJ1-2,CASSPPLFTGDTYGYTF,TGTGCCAGCTCACCACCGCTCTTTACAGGGGATACCTATGGCTACACCTTC
TRBV5-4,-,TRBD2,TRBJ2-7,CASSLASGRDSKQYF,TGTGCCAGCAGCTTGGCTAGCGGGAGGGATAGTAAGCAGTACTTC
TRBV10-1,-,-,TRBJ2-7,CASSEDPGGEQYF,TGCGCCAGCAGTGAGGACCCCGGCGGCGAGCAGTACTTC
TRBV19,-,-,TRBJ2-7,CASSIDLSYEQYF,TGTGCCAGTAGTATAGATCTATCGTACGAGCAGTACTTC
TRBV6-5,-,-,TRBJ2-1,CASSSYGVATSYNEQFF,TGTGCCAGCAGTTCTTACGGGGTAGCGACGTCCTACAATGAGCAGTTCTTC
TRBV2,-,TRBD1,TRBJ1-3,CASRPPGRGLNTIYF,TGTGCCAGCAGGCCCCCCGGCAGGGGGCTTAACACCATATATTTT
TRBV24-1,few,-,TRBJ1-2,CATSGLGPGANYGYTF,TGTGCCACCAGTGGCTTGGGGCCAGGAGCTAACTATGGCTACACCTTC
TRBV25-1,-,-,TRBJ2-2,CASSDPGHANTGELFF,TGTGCCAGCAGTGACCCGGGCCACGCGAACACCGGGGAGCTGTTTTTT
TRBV5-4,few,TRBD2,TRBJ2-5,CASSTGTSGKETQYF,TGTGCCAGCAGCACCGGGACTAGCGGCAAAGAGACCCAGTACTTC
TRBV24-1,few,-,TRBJ2-5,CATGNRVAEPTLQETQYF,TGTGCCACCGGAAACAGGGTTGCAGAACCCACATTACAAGAGACCCAGTACTTC
TRBV19,few,TRBD1,TRBJ1-5,CASGRDRGRGPQHF,TGTGCCAGTGGCCGGGACAGGGGACGCGGGCCCCAGCATTTT
TRBV24-1,-,TRBD1,TRBJ2-3,CATSEAIGTGEMRTQYF,TGTGCCACCAGTGAGGCTATTGGGACAGGGGAGATGCGTACGCAGTATTTT
TRBV20-1,few,TRBD1,TRBJ1-5,CSARDATGGDQPQHF,TGCAGTGCTAGAGATGCTACAGGGGGTGATCAGCCCCAGCATTTT
TRBV19,few,-,TRBJ1-5,CASSIQAGWGQPQHF,TGTGCCAGTAGTATCCAAGCAGGGTGGGGTCAGCCCCAGCATTTT
TRBV2,few,-,TRBJ1-5,CASSPEIRPQHF,TGTGCCAGCAGTCCCGAGATTCGGCCCCAGCATTTT
TRBV7-2,-,-,TRBJ2-1,CASRLWRTSYNEQFF,TGTGCCAGCCGCTTGTGGAGGACCTCCTACAATGAGCAGTTCTTC
TRBV20-1,few,TRBD2,TRBJ2-1,CSAPGTSGYNEQFF,TGCAGTGCTCCCGGGACTAGCGGTTACAATGAGCAGTTCTTC
TRBV20-1,-,-,TRBJ1-2,CSARDSVYTNYGYTF,TGCAGTGCTAGAGATAGTGTGTACACGAACTATGGCTACACCTTC
TRBV7-6,-,-,TRBJ1-6,CASGDWDTRSPLHF,TGTGCCAGCGGGGACTGGGACACAAGGTCACCCCTCCACTTT
TRBV7-2,-,-,TRBJ2-3,CASARSSGESTDTQYF,TGTGCCAGCGCTCGAAGTAGCGGAGAGAGCACAGATACGCAGTATTTT
TRBV20-1,few,-,TRBJ1-1,CSARDSRGWGTEAFF,TGCAGTGCTAGAGACTCCAGGGGTTGGGGCACTGAAGCTTTCTTT
TRBV20-1,few,-,TRBJ2-2,CSARGFRIESGELFF,TGCAGTGCTAGAGGCTTTCGAATAGAGTCCGGGGAGCTGTTTTTT
TRBV20-1,-,TRBD2,TRBJ2-3,CSASLSGRFLGTQYF,TGCAGTGCCTCACTCAGCGGGAGATTTTTGGGTACGCAGTATTTT
TRBV28,-,-,TRBJ1-5,CASSLSGRSNQPQHF,TGTGCCAGCAGTTTATCGGGCAGAAGCAATCAGCCCCAGCATTTT
TRBV6-2/TRBV6-3,-,TRBD1,TRBJ2-7,CASSYSTGGEQYF,TGTGCCAGCAGTTACTCGACAGGGGGGGAGCAGTACTTC
TRBV19,-,-,TRBJ1-2,CASRSFDGVDYGYTF,TGTGCCAGTAGGAGTTTCGATGGGGTTGACTATGGCTACACCTTC
TRBV20-1,-,TRBD1,TRBJ1-2,CSARDGTGYGYTF,TGCAGTGCTAGAGATGGGACAGGGTATGGCTACACCTTC
TRBV6-1,few,TRBD1,TRBJ1-2,CASSPHGTETNYGYTF,TGTGCCAGCAGCCCACACGGGACAGAAACTAACTATGGCTACACCTTC